Given below is one T cell receptor beta chain in context. Original processing notes: Reference gene primers were amplified, and this amplification served to estimate nucleated cell counts. Measured with immunoSEQ multiplex PCR; TCRdb has only the in-frame clones, and not every one. The V and J calls and clone size are taken from that table; D and trimming were inferred from the DNA. The sample holds about 180,000 clones, roughly nine tenths seen once. This sample is part of a study of blood T cell repertoires in COVID-19. The CDR3 totals 13 residues. V was clipped by 5 bases and J by 6 bases; unmatched bases: 8. CDR1 GTSNPN and CDR2 SVGIG come from the germline V gene (reference sequence).

The sample comprised peripheral blood. This TCR came from a man between 65 and 85 years old with active or convalescent COVID-19. The chain couples TRBV30 to TRBJ2-7; 9 bases map to TRBD1. For the CDR3, the DNA is TGTGCCTGGTCGTCGACAGGGGGTACCGAGCAGTACTTC. It encodes CAWSSTGGTEQYF.